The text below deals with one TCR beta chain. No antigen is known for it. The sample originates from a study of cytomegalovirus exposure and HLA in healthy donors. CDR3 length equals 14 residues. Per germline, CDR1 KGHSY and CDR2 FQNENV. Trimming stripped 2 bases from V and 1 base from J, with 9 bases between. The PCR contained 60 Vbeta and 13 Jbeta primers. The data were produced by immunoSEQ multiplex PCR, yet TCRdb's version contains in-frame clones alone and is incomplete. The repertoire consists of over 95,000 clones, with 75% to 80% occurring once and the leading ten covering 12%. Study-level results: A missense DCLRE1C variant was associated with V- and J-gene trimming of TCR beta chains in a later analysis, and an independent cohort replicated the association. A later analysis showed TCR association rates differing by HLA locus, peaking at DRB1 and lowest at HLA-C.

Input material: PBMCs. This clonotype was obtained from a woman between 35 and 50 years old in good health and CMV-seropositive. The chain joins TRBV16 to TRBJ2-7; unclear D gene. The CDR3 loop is CASSQNSVSYEQYF. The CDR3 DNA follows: TGTGCCAGCAGCCAAAATTCCGTTTCCTACGAGCAGTACTTC.